The 22 T cell receptor beta chains listed next were all sequenced from one sample in a study of blood T cell repertoires in COVID-19. Clones were read by immunoSEQ multiplex PCR, and TCRdb kept only the in-frame ones, dropping some. The sample includes fewer than 200,000 clones, around 80% of them seen just once. The sequenced sample consisted of peripheral blood. Receptors were obtained from a woman in her seventies with acute or convalescent COVID-19.

The chain combines TRBV7-2 with TRBJ2-5; 7 nucleotides match TRBD2. The V and J ends lost 0 bases and 3 bases, in that order; junction bases with no gene match: 7. The CDR3 extends over 16 amino acids. CDR1 is SGHTA and CDR2 is FQGNSA in the germline V gene. In DNA form, the CDR3 reads TGTGCCAGCAGCTTAGCATACGGGCGGGGGAAAGAGACCCAGTACTTC. Residues: CASSLAYGRGKETQYF.

The chain recombines TRBV30 with TRBJ2-3; D is possibly TRBD1 (5 bases). V lost 4 bases to trimming and J lost 0 bases, with 14 bases between them. The CDR3 sequence is 15 residues long. Germline loops: CDR1 GTSNPN, CDR2 SVGIG (reference sequence). The CDR3 sequence: CAWTWSGASTDTQYF. The CDR3 DNA reads as TGTGCCTGGACATGGAGTGGGGCAAGCACAGATACGCAGTATTTT.

V is TRBV7-9 and J is TRBJ1-1; TRBD1 matches at 7 bases. The CDR3 runs to 16 residues. The ends lost 3 bases at V and 4 bases at J; junction bases unmatched: 11. CDR1 SEHNR and CDR2 FQNEAQ come from the germline V gene (reference sequence). CDR3 sequence: CASSFGTRQGGTEAFF. As DNA, the CDR3 is TGTGCCAGCAGCTTCGGGACTCGACAGGGAGGCACTGAAGCTTTCTTT. The variable domain in full, with the rest retrieved from reference TRBV7-9 and TRBJ1-1, is DTGVSQNPRHKITKRGQNVTFRCDPISEHNRLYWYRQTLGQGPEFLTYFQNEAQLEKSRLLSDRFSAERPKGSFSTLEIQRTEQGDSAMYLCASSFGTRQGGTEAFFGQGTRLTVV.

This chain connects TRBV7-9 to TRBJ2-3, with 10 bases identical to TRBD2. The junction had 1 base not matched to a gene; V was cut back by 0 bases and J by 1 base. The CDR3 sequence is 16 residues long. Germline CDR1 reads SEHNR; CDR2 reads FQNEAQ (reference sequence). This CDR3 reads CASSLAGTSGTDTQYF. CDR3 DNA sequence: TGTGCCAGCAGCTTAGCCGGGACTAGCGGCACAGATACGCAGTATTTT. Filled out from reference TRBV7-9 and TRBJ2-3, the complete variable domain reads DTGVSQNPRHKITKRGQNVTFRCDPISEHNRLYWYRQTLGQGPEFLTYFQNEAQLEKSRLLSDRFSAERPKGSFSTLEIQRTEQGDSAMYLCASSLAGTSGTDTQYFGPGTRLTVL.

V and J are TRBV5-1 and TRBJ1-6; D may be TRBD1 (5 bases). Trimming pared 0 bases from V and 13 bases from J, leaving 17 bases between. Germline loops: CDR1 SGHRS, CDR2 YFSETQ. CDR3 length: 15 amino acids. The CDR3 DNA is TGCGCCAGCAGCTTGGTAGGGGTGGGCCTATGGCCCCTCCACTTT. Amino acid sequence: CASSLVGVGLWPLHF.

With respect to this clone: One junction end does not reproduce the germline sequence, and a read error may be involved. The chain has TRBV24-1 and TRBJ2-2; tentatively, D is TRBD2 (5 bases). The CDR3 sequence is 17 residues long. Per the germline V gene, CDR1 is KGHDR and CDR2 is SFDVKD. The CDR3: CATSDLGPRGNPGELFF. The CDR3 region has the DNA TGTGCCACCAGTGATTTGGGACCCCGAGGGAACCCCGGGGAGCTGTTTTTT.

CDR3 residues: CASSGIQDNYGYTF. The CDR3 region has the DNA TGTGCCAGCAGCGGAATACAGGATAACTATGGCTACACCTTC. The chain uses TRBV5-4 and TRBJ1-2; TRBD1 might be the D (5 bases). Looked up from germline, CDR1 is SGHNT and CDR2 is YYREEE (reference sequence). The CDR3 consists of 14 residues. The V end lost 4 bases, the J end lost 1 base, and 11 bases lay between the germline ends.

The chain links TRBV7-9 to TRBJ2-5; D may be TRBD2 (6 bases). Germline CDR1 is SEHNR and CDR2 is FQNEAQ (reference sequence). Trimming pared 5 bases from V and 2 bases from J, leaving 21 bases between. CDR3 length: 17 amino acids. The CDR3 coding sequence is TGTGCCAGCAGCCCAAACCTCCGGTCCGGGAGACAAGAGACCCAGTACTTC. Translation gives CASSPNLRSGRQETQYF.

This chain joins TRBV18 and TRBJ2-7; the match to TRBD1 covers 9 bases. Losses at the gene ends were 2 bases for V and 2 bases for J; bases not matched to a gene: 13. CDR3 size: 18 residues. Per the germline V gene, CDR1 is KGHSH and CDR2 is LQKENI. This CDR3 reads CASSPLSTGTGSPYEQYF. CDR3 coding DNA: TGTGCCAGCTCACCATTATCCACCGGGACAGGGAGCCCCTACGAGCAGTACTTC.

This clone was seen just once. J is TRBJ1-6 and V is TRBV5-1; perhaps TRBD1 as D (6 bases). Trimming left V 0 bases short and J 10 bases short, with 11 bases between. This CDR3 has 14 residues. Germline V lookup: CDR1 SGHRS, CDR2 YFSETQ. DNA of the CDR3: TGCGCCAGCAGCTTGGGGACAGAGCAGTCACCCCTCCACTTT. Translating gives CASSLGTEQSPLHF.

This chain links TRBV21-1 with TRBJ2-1; the table gives TRBD1 as D, unverified against the DNA. TRBV21-1 is deemed a pseudogene. The CDR3 contains 17 residues. The CDR3 coding sequence is TGTGCCAGCAGCGCAAAGCGCCCGGGACAGGGGGCCAATGAGCAGTTCTTC. Translation: CASSAKRPGQGANEQFF.

The chain is built from TRBV2 and TRBJ2-3; 9 bases fit TRBD2. The germline CDR1 and CDR2 sequences are SNHLY and FYNNEI. The CDR3 length is 14 residues. V gave up 9 bases and J gave up 0 bases; unmatched junction bases: 4. CDR3 in DNA: TGTGCCAGTATAGCGGGAGTAAGCACAGATACGCAGTATTTT. Translated, it gives CASIAGVSTDTQYF.

This chain links TRBV30 with TRBJ2-7; TRBD2 aligns across 8 bases. The ends lost 7 bases at V and 2 bases at J; junction bases unmatched: 10. The CDR3 sequence is 14 residues long. Germline V lookup: CDR1 GTSNPN, CDR2 SVGIG (reference sequence). This CDR3 reads CASSSGLAPYEQYF. DNA for the CDR3: TGTGCCTCGTCGTCAGGACTAGCTCCCTACGAGCAGTACTTC.

The chain carries TRBV2 and TRBJ1-2; a possible D gene is TRBD1 (6 bases). With 4 bases removed from V and 0 bases from J, the gap between germline ends came to 9 bases. The CDR3 extends over 14 amino acids. Germline CDR1 reads SNHLY; CDR2 reads FYNNEI. Here the CDR3 reads CASSARTANYGYTF. The CDR3 region has the DNA TGTGCCAGCAGTGCGCGGACAGCTAACTATGGCTACACCTTC.

J is TRBJ2-7 and V is TRBV2; D unresolved. Germline lookup yields CDR1 SNHLY and CDR2 FYNNEI. V was shortened by 7 bases and J by 3 bases, with 10 bases between the two germline ends. The CDR3 consists of 12 residues. This CDR3 reads CASTLNNYEQYF. The CDR3 nucleotides read TGTGCCAGCACGTTAAACAACTACGAGCAGTACTTC.

V is TRBV4-3 and J is TRBJ2-3, with 8 bases lining up with TRBD1. Germline loops: CDR1 LGHNA, CDR2 YSLEER. The V and J ends lost 5 bases and 0 bases, in that order; junction bases with no gene match: 4. The CDR3 runs 15 residues. The CDR3 loop reads CASSANRGSTDTQYF. The CDR3 DNA reads as TGCGCCAGCAGCGCCAACAGGGGGAGCACAGATACGCAGTATTTT.

The J gene is TRBJ2-3, the V gene TRBV4-1; 11 positions match TRBD1. V dropped 0 bases and J dropped 3; count of bases not matched to a gene: 5. Germline CDR1 and CDR2: MGHRA and YSYEKL. The CDR3 runs to 17 residues. CDR3 sequence reads: CASSQDGTGGKTDTQYF. In nucleotides, the CDR3 is TGCGCCAGCAGCCAAGATGGGACAGGGGGTAAGACAGATACGCAGTATTTT.

This clone has a single count. The CDR3 DNA follows: TGTGCCAGCAGCTCAGGGGTAGGGTATGGCTACACCTTC. Encoded protein: CASSSGVGYGYTF. The rearrangement links TRBV7-2 to TRBJ1-2, with D perhaps TRBD1 (6 bases). Between the trimmed V and J ends, which lost 4 bases and 5 bases, there was a span of 11 bases. The CDR3 consists of 13 residues. Germline V gene lookup returns CDR1 SGHTA and CDR2 FQGNSA.

The chain joins TRBV7-9 to TRBJ2-7; D is possibly TRBD2 (5 bases). Germline assignment: CDR1 SEHNR and CDR2 FQNEAQ (reference sequence). The CDR3 is 14 amino acids. V lost 2 bases to trimming and J lost 4 bases, with 12 bases between them. The DNA for the CDR3 is TGTGCCAGCAGCTTAACCGGGGTGTCTTACGAGCAGTACTTC. It encodes CASSLTGVSYEQYF.

This chain uses TRBV28 with TRBJ1-2, with 8 bases aligning to TRBD1. Germline loops: CDR1 MDHEN, CDR2 SYDVKM. With 2 bases clipped from V and 7 bases from J, the junction kept 6 bases outside the gene matches. The CDR3 loop spans 14 amino acids. This chain's CDR3 is CASSLRQGAGGYTF. The CDR3 DNA sequence: TGTGCCAGCAGTTTACGTCAGGGGGCGGGTGGCTACACCTTC.

The chain joins TRBV6-2 or TRBV6-3 to TRBJ1-1, with 7 bases fitting TRBD1. Trimming removed 6 bases from V and 3 bases from J; junction bases left unmatched: 4. This CDR3 is built from 13 residues. Germline V gene lookup returns CDR1 MNHEY and CDR2 SVGEGT. CDR3 amino acids: CASSQGEYTEAFF. CDR3 DNA sequence: TGTGCCAGCAGCCAGGGGGAGTACACTGAAGCTTTCTTT.

The chain couples TRBV5-6 to TRBJ1-5, with TRBD1 matching over 9 bases. The germline V gene encodes CDR1 SGHDT and CDR2 YYEEEE. CDR3 length equals 16 residues. Trimming removed 0 bases from V and 6 bases from J; junction bases left unmatched: 7. As DNA, the CDR3 is TGTGCCAGCAGCTTGGCCGAACAGGGGGCGGTTCAGCCCCAGCATTTT. It is translated as CASSLAEQGAVQPQHF.